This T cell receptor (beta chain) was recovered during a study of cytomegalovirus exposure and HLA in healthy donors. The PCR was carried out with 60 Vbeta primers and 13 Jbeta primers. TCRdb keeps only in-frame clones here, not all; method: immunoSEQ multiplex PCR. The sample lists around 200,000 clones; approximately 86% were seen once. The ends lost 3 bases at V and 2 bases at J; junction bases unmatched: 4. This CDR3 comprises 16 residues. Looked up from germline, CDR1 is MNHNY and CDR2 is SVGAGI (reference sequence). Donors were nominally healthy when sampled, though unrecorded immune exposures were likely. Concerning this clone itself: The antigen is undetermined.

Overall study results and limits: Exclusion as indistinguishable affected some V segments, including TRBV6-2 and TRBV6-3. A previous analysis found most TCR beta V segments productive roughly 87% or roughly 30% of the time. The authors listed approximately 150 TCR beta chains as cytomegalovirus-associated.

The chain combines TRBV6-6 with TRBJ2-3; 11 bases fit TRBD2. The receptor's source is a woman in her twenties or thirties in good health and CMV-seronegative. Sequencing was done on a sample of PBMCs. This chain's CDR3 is CASSYGTSGDTDTQYF. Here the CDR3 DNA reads TGTGCCAGCAGTTATGGGACTAGCGGAGACACAGATACGCAGTATTTT.